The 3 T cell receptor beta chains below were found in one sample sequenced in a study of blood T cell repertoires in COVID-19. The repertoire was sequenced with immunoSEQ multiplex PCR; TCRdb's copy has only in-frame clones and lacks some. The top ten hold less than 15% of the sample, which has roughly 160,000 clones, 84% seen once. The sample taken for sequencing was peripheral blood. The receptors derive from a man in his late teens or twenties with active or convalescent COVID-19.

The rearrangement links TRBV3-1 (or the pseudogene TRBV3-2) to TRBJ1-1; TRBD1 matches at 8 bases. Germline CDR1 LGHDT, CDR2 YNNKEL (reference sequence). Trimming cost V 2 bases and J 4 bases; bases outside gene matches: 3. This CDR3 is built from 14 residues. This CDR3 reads CASSQSDRGTEAFF. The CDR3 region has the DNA TGTGCCAGCAGCCAAAGTGACAGGGGCACTGAAGCTTTCTTT.

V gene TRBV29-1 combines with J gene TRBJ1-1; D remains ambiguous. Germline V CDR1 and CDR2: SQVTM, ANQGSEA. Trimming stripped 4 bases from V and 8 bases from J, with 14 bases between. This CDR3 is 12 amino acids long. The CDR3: CSVGGPRQEAFF. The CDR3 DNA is TGCAGCGTTGGTGGCCCCCGACAAGAAGCTTTCTTT.

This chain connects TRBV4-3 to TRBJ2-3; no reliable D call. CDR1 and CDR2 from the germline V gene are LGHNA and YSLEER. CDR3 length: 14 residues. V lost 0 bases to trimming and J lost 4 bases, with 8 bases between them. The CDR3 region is CASSQDTNSDTQYF. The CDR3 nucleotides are TGCGCCAGCAGCCAAGATACGAACTCAGATACGCAGTATTTT.